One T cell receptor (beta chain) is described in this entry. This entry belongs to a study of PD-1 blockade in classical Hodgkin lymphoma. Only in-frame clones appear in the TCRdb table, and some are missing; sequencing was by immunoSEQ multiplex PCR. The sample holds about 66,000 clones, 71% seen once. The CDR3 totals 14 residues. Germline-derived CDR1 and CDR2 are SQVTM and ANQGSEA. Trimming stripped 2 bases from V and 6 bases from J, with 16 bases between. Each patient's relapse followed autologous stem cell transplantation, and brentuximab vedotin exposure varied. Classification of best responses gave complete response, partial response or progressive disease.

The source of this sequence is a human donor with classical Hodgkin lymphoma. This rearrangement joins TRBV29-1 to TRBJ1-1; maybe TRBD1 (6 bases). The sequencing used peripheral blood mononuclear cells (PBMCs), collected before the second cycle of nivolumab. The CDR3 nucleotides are TGCAGCGTTGAAACGGGACACATTGGCGCTGAAGCTTTCTTT. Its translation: CSVETGHIGAEAFF. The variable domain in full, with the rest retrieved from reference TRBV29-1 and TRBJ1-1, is SAVISQKPSRDICQRGTSLTIQCQVDSQVTMMFWYRQQPGQSLTLIATANQGSEATYESGFVIDKFPISRPNLTFSTLTVSNMSPEDSSIYLCSVETGHIGAEAFFGQGTRLTVV.